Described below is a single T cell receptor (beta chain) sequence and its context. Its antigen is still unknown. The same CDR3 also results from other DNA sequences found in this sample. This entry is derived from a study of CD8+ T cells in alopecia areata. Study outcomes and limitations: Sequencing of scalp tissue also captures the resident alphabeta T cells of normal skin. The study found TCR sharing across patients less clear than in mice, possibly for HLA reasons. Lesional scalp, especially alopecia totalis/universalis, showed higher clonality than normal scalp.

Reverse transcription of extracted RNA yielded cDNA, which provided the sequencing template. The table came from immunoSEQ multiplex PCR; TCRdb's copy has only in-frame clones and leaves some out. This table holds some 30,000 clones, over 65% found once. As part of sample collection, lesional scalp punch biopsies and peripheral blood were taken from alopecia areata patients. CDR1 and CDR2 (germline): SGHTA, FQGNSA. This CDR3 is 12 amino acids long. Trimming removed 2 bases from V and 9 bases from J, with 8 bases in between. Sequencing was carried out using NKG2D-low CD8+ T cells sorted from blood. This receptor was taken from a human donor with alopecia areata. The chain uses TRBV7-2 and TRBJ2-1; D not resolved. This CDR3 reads CASSLLGSEQFF. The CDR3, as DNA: TGTGCCAGCAGCTTATTGGGATCTGAGCAGTTCTTC.